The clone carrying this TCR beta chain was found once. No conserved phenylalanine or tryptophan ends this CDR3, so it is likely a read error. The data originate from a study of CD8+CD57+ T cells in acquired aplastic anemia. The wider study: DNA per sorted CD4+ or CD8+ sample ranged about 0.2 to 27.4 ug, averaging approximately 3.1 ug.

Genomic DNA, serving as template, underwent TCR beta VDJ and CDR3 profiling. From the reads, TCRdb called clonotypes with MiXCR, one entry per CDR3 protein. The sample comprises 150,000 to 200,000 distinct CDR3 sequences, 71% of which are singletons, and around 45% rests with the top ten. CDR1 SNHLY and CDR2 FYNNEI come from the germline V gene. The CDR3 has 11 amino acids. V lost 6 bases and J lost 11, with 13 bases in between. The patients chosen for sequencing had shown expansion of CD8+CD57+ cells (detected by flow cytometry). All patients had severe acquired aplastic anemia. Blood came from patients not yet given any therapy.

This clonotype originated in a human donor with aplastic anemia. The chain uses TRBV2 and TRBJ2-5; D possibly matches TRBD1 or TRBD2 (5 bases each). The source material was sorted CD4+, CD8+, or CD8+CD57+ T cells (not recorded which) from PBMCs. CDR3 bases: TGTGCCAGCAGGGGACGGACCTCACAGTACCTC. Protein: CASRGRTSQYL.